The 5 T cell receptor beta chains below all came from one sample that was sequenced in a study of cytomegalovirus exposure and HLA in healthy donors. TCRdb's table, derived via immunoSEQ multiplex PCR, lists solely in-frame clones and lacks some. The sample has roughly 140,000 clones, around nine tenths seen once. Sequences were obtained from PBMCs. The receptors come from a woman under 30 in good health and CMV-seropositive.

This chain links TRBV5-6 with TRBJ1-3; 7 positions agree with TRBD1. From germline, CDR1 is SGHDT and CDR2 YYEEEE. V gave up 4 bases and J gave up 1 base; unmatched junction bases: 2. The CDR3 length is 14 residues. CDR3 sequence reads: CASSAGGSGNTIYF. CDR3 nucleotide sequence: TGTGCCAGCAGCGCAGGGGGTTCTGGAAACACCATATATTTT.

The chain carries TRBV18 and TRBJ2-1, with D perhaps TRBD1 (5 bases). The CDR3 contains 15 residues. The V end was cut by 0 bases, the J end by 9 bases, with 15 bases between. Germline assignment: CDR1 KGHSH and CDR2 LQKENI. CDR3: CASSPPRPRRGEQFF. The DNA for the CDR3 is TGTGCCAGCTCACCACCCAGGCCGCGTAGGGGTGAGCAGTTCTTC.

CDR3 DNA sequence: TGTGCCAGTAGTCTCCGAGCACAATGGGACACCCAAGAGACCCAGTACTTC. This codes for CASSLRAQWDTQETQYF. The V gene is TRBV19, the J gene TRBJ2-5; a weak D match, TRBD1 (6 bases). Trimming stripped 5 bases from V and 1 base from J, with 20 bases between. The CDR3 covers 17 residues. CDR1 and CDR2 from the germline V gene are LNHDA and SQIVND (reference sequence). The full variable domain, in which reference TRBV19 and TRBJ2-5 provide the parts outside the CDR3, is DGGITQSPKYLFRKEGQNVTLSCEQNLNHDAMYWYRQDPGQGLRLIYYSQIVNDFQKGDIAEGYSVSREKKESFPLTVTSAQKNPTAFYLCASSLRAQWDTQETQYFGPGTRLLVL.

This chain uses TRBV2 with TRBJ1-2; D is undetermined. In germline, CDR1 is SNHLY, CDR2 FYNNEI. Trimming stripped 11 bases from V and 8 bases from J, with 18 bases between. CDR3 length: 12 residues. In nucleotides, the CDR3 is TGTGCCGGCTCAGTTCCCGGGTCGGGCTACACCTTC. Protein: CAGSVPGSGYTF. Complete variable domain (other parts from reference TRBV2 and TRBJ1-2): EPEVTQTPSHQVTQMGQEVILRCVPISNHLYFYWYRQILGQKVEFLVSFYNNEISEKSEIFDDQFSVERPDGSNFTLKIRSTKLEDSAMYFCAGSVPGSGYTFGSGTRLTVV.

The J gene is TRBJ2-7, the V gene TRBV9; D remains ambiguous. Trimming took 0 bases from V and 2 from J, leaving 12 bases between them. CDR1 SGDLS and CDR2 YYNGEE come from the germline V gene. The CDR3 loop spans 15 amino acids. The CDR3 nucleotides are TGTGCCAGCAGCGTAGAAGGAGACGCAACCTACGAGCAGTACTTC. This encodes CASSVEGDATYEQYF.